This T cell receptor (beta chain) was documented in a study of graft-versus-host responses after intestinal transplantation listed by TCRdb under 2021. With regard to the full study: The transplants that recipients got were multivisceral, liver-intestinal, or isolated intestinal. Alloreactive clones were identified by sequencing pre-transplant mixed lymphocyte reaction products and comparing these products with unstimulated pre-transplant donor and recipient T cells. A peak of at least 4% donor T cells among recipient peripheral blood mononuclear cells was the definition used for donor T cell macrochimerism. After intestinal transplantation, graft-versus-host and host-versus-graft alloreactive T cell clones were followed in the graft, circulation and bone marrow using bulk TCR-beta CDR3 sequencing. Rather than being sequenced by the commercial service, samples from three later patients were sequenced in-house on an Illumina MiSeq and processed with MiXCR. The cohort enrolled 20 to 30 intestinal transplant recipients, one of whom was a retransplant, and a few patients without pretransplant specimens were excluded. Every recipient was given anti-thymocyte globulin induction, then maintenance tacrolimus and steroids for about 3 years.

What the study reported, not specific to this receptor: Patients with donor T cell macrochimerism had high GvH to HvG T cell clonal ratios in their allografts. The conclusions were limited by the relatively low number and heterogeneity of the intestinal transplant patients. GvH clones turned up in recipient bone marrow, with some appearing earlier in ileal mucosa or blood, a pattern consistent with an intestinal mucosal origin. Early after transplant, peak levels of circulating GvH clones were found to be associated with declines in HvG clones.

The receptor library was made with the immunoSEQ multiplex PCR assay. For most patients, genomic DNA was isolated using the Qiagen DNeasy Blood and Tissue Kit and was shipped frozen to Adaptive Biotechnologies for TCR sequencing. For most patients, genomic DNA was subjected to high-throughput TCR-beta CDR3 sequencing by Adaptive Biotechnologies. Concerning the study's data processing: Adaptive's ImmunoSEQ software supplied the TCR sequencing data for 15 to 20 patients, while MiXCR and VDJtools were used to process a few other patients. To correct CD4 versus CD8 sorting errors, any sequence found in both subsets at a frequency ratio below 5:1 was removed. CDR3 nucleotide sequences shared by donor and recipient were removed because the origin of these sequences could not be assigned. To count as alloreactive, a clone needed at least 2-fold expansion over unstimulated cells and a minimum CFSE-low frequency of 0.002% (template counts) or 0.001% (read counts). Clones detected in sequenced pre-transplant spleen, lymph node, or MLR CFSE-low populations of the donor or recipient were defined as mappable. Cumulative frequency of alloreactive clones was calculated as a percentage of all sequences weighted by copy number. TCRdb obtained this table from immuneACCESS and retained in-frame rearrangements with V and J assigned. These tables miss some clones; where compared with another copy, unresolved V genes account for less than half of the shortfall, and the remainder is unexplained. The D gene and trimming were derived from the DNA, and the V and J assignments and clone size from that table. A total of approximately 100,000 clones appear in this sample, around 90% of them only once. The ten top clones hold nearly 0.11% of the sample.

From the cysteine up to the phenylalanine, the CDR3 has a length of 13 residues. This entry keeps only the CDR3 DNA: 39 bases, framed from base 1. CDR1 SGHRS and CDR2 YFSETQ are derived from the germline V gene. V is clipped by 7 bases and J by 3 bases, and the sequence between their germline boundaries is 12 bases long. Regarding this clone: It lacks a known antigen. No much larger clone is present one base from it, and per-base qualities are unavailable.

Interpreted using the paper, the time point label stands for: cells obtained before transplantation from donor or recipient. CD3+CD4+ and CD3+CD8+ populations were FACS-sorted from unstimulated pre-transplant donor and recipient cells taken from spleen or lymph nodes. This chain is built from TRBV5-1 and TRBJ2-3; the D region possibly corresponds to TRBD1 (7 bases align). This sequence originates from a human donor who received an intestinal transplant. This specimen consisted of unstimulated CD4+ T cells sorted from spleen or lymph node cells, obtained before intestinal transplant. The sequence in DNA is TGCGCCAGCCAGACAGGGAGGACAGATACGCAGTATTTT. Its coded protein is CASQTGRTDTQYF.